A single sample gave rise to the 20 T cell receptor beta chains below, sequenced in a study of cytomegalovirus exposure and HLA in healthy donors (dated by TCRdb to about 2017). Library generation was performed with the immunoSEQ multiplex PCR assay. The source is immuneACCESS, and TCRdb retained only in-frame sequences with V and J called. Part of the clones is not carried over; for the studies checked, unresolved V genes explain less than half of this, and the remainder is unexplained. Here the sample has around 260,000 clones; about nine tenths occur a single time. The ten largest clones represent roughly 3% of the sample. Sequences were obtained from PBMCs. The receptor source for this set is a woman aged 30 to 39 in good health and CMV-seronegative.

The chain carries TRBV11-3 and TRBJ2-7; TRBD1 might be the D (5 bases). CDR1 is SGHNT and CDR2 is YENEEA in the germline V gene. Trimming removed 4 bases from V and 2 bases from J, with 9 bases in between. This CDR3 is 13 amino acids long. For the CDR3, the DNA is TGTGCCAGCAGCTCGCCAGGGACCTACGAGCAGTACTTC. Amino acid sequence: CASSSPGTYEQYF.

CDR3 sequence (DNA): TGCGCCAGCAGCCCAGGGGGCCGTTCGGACACCGGGGAGCTGTTTTTT. Translated, it gives CASSPGGRSDTGELFF. The J gene is TRBJ2-2, the V gene TRBV10-1; 8 bases match TRBD1. V trimming: 6 bases; J trimming: 3 bases; junction bases outside the gene matches: 9. Germline V CDR1 and CDR2: WNHNN, SYGVQD (reference sequence). This CDR3 has 16 amino acids.

This chain uses TRBV9 with TRBJ2-2; 7 positions agree with TRBD1. The ends lost 4 bases at V and 1 base at J; junction bases unmatched: 4. The CDR3 length is 15 residues. Germline V gene data show CDR1 as SGDLS and CDR2 as YYNGEE. Written as DNA, the CDR3 is TGTGCCAGCAGCCCGACAGGGATGAACACCGGGGAGCTGTTTTTT. This sequence encodes CASSPTGMNTGELFF.

V and J are TRBV5-1 and TRBJ1-1; D is ambiguous. Germline CDR1 and CDR2: SGHRS and YFSETQ. The CDR3 is 12 residues long. Trimming shortened V by 4 bases and J by 4 bases, and 8 bases separated the two germline ends. The CDR3 DNA sequence: TGCGCCAGCAGCCACAGCTTCACTGAAGCTTTCTTT. Protein product: CASSHSFTEAFF.

V and J are TRBV29-1 and TRBJ2-1; perhaps TRBD2 as D (6 bases). The CDR3 contains 12 residues. Germline CDR1 and CDR2: SQVTM and ANQGSEA. V lost 6 bases and J 8 bases, leaving 14 bases between the germline ends. The CDR3 bases are TGCAGCGTAAGACTAGGAGTGGATGAGCAGTTCTTC. As protein: CSVRLGVDEQFF.

This chain joins TRBV7-9 and TRBJ1-1; no clear D gene. Germline V gene lookup returns CDR1 SEHNR and CDR2 FQNEAQ (reference sequence). V was cut by 4 bases and J by 3 bases, with 12 bases left in between. This CDR3 spans 14 amino acids. CDR3 sequence: CASSSSLSDTEAFF. CDR3 nucleotide sequence: TGTGCCAGCAGCTCCAGCCTTTCGGACACTGAAGCTTTCTTT.

This chain joins TRBV27 and TRBJ1-5; 7 positions agree with TRBD1. Losses at the gene ends were 5 bases for V and 2 bases for J; bases not matched to a gene: 0. The CDR3 runs to 13 residues. Per the germline V gene, CDR1 is MNHEY and CDR2 is SMNVEV (reference sequence). This chain's CDR3 is CASSQGGNQPQHF. The CDR3 nucleotides read TGTGCCAGCAGTCAGGGGGGCAATCAGCCCCAGCATTTT.

This chain links TRBV7-2 with TRBJ2-7; either TRBD1 or TRBD2 may fit D (5 bases each). This CDR3 region has 16 residues. Trimming shortened V by 0 bases and J by 0 bases, and 12 bases separated the two germline ends. The germline V gene has CDR1 SGHTA and CDR2 FQGNSA. The CDR3 DNA reads TGTGCCAGCAGCTTAGCGCTCCAGGGAGCCTCCTACGAGCAGTACTTC. Amino acid sequence: CASSLALQGASYEQYF.

V and J are TRBV29-1 and TRBJ2-1, with 8 nucleotides matching TRBD2. V lost 6 bases and J lost 8; bases outside the gene matches: 9. CDR1 is SQVTM, CDR2 ANQGSEA, per germline. CDR3 length equals 13 residues. The DNA for the CDR3 is TGCAGCGTAGGCGGGCGGGAGGAAGATGAGCAGTTCTTC. Residues: CSVGGREEDEQFF.

The chain uses TRBV27 and TRBJ2-7, with D possibly being TRBD2 (6 bases). The CDR3 contains 13 residues. CDR1 and CDR2 from the germline V gene are MNHEY and SMNVEV (reference sequence). Trimming took off 4 bases at V and 4 bases at J, with 11 bases between the two ends. The CDR3 DNA reads as TGTGCCAGCAGTTCGGGACTTACTTACGAGCAGTACTTC. Protein product: CASSSGLTYEQYF.

The chain couples TRBV13 to TRBJ2-7; D call uncertain. Between the trimmed V and J ends, which lost 5 bases and 0 bases, there was a span of 17 bases. Germline loops: CDR1 PRHDT, CDR2 FYEKMQ (reference sequence). The CDR3 is 16 amino acids. The CDR3 DNA reads TGTGCCAGCAGCGACAATAGGGCCCCGAGCTCCTACGAGCAGTACTTC. Translating it yields CASSDNRAPSSYEQYF.

Here the CDR3 reads CASSLREDLRNEQFF. Here the CDR3 DNA reads TGTGCCAGCTCACTCCGGGAGGACTTAAGGAATGAGCAGTTCTTC. The J gene is TRBJ2-1, the V gene TRBV18, with 7 bases fitting TRBD2. Per germline, CDR1 KGHSH and CDR2 LQKENI. V shed 4 bases and J 7 bases; nucleotides not matched to a gene: 10. The length of the CDR3 is 15 residues.

This chain uses TRBV18 with TRBJ2-5; a weak D match, TRBD2 (6 bases). Trimming stripped 6 bases from V and 2 bases from J, with 10 bases between. The CDR3 contains 13 residues. Germline CDR1 reads KGHSH; CDR2 reads LQKENI. Here the CDR3 DNA reads TGTGCCAGCTCCGCGGGACCTCAAGAGACCCAGTACTTC. It codes for CASSAGPQETQYF.

V gene TRBV27 combines with J gene TRBJ2-7; possible D gene TRBD1, 6 bases. The CDR3 covers 13 residues. Germline CDR1 MNHEY, CDR2 SMNVEV (reference sequence). V dropped 6 bases and J dropped 6 bases, with 15 bases sitting between them. The CDR3 is CASRTTGVAEQYF. CDR3 coding DNA: TGTGCCAGCAGGACGACAGGTGTGGCCGAGCAGTACTTC.

V and J are TRBV5-1 and TRBJ2-6; D is undetermined. This CDR3 spans 13 amino acids. V was pared by 0 bases and J by 3 bases, with 1 base between. The V gene's germline CDR1 is SGHRS and CDR2 YFSETQ. For the CDR3, the DNA is TGCGCCAGCAGCTTGGATGGGGCCAACGTCCTGACTTTC. This gives the protein CASSLDGANVLTF.

The genes are TRBV19 and TRBJ1-2, with no clear D. This CDR3 region has 13 residues. V gave up 8 bases and J gave up 0 bases, with 10 bases separating them. Per the germline V gene, CDR1 is LNHDA and CDR2 is SQIVND (reference sequence). The CDR3 DNA reads TGTGCCAGTCTCGTGTCGGCTAACTATGGCTACACCTTC. Its translation is CASLVSANYGYTF.

The gene calls are TRBV5-1 and TRBJ2-7; tentative D call: TRBD2 (6 bases). CDR1 SGHRS and CDR2 YFSETQ come from the germline V gene. CDR3 size: 14 residues. V lost 3 bases, J lost 5 bases, and 15 bases lay in between. CDR3 nucleotides: TGCGCCAGCAGCTCAGCGGGCCCACAAAACGAGCAGTACTTC. Translating gives CASSSAGPQNEQYF.

The chain has TRBV7-3 and TRBJ2-2, with 9 nucleotides matching TRBD2. This CDR3 comprises 15 residues. V shed 7 bases, J shed 6 bases, and the junction held 9 bases outside the gene matches. The germline gives CDR1 SGHTA, CDR2 FQGTGA. CDR3 protein: CASTHSGSNPGELFF. Written as DNA, the CDR3 is TGTGCCAGCACCCATAGCGGGAGTAATCCCGGGGAGCTGTTTTTT.

The V call is TRBV11-2, the J call TRBJ2-1; D call uncertain. V dropped 1 base and J dropped 0 bases, with 10 bases sitting between them. CDR3 length: 16 amino acids. Germline assignment: CDR1 SGHAT and CDR2 FQNNGV. The CDR3 loop reads CASSLGLRTSYNEQFF. The CDR3 DNA follows: TGTGCCAGCAGCTTAGGTCTACGGACCTCCTACAATGAGCAGTTCTTC.

The genes are TRBV6-6 and TRBJ2-1, with D perhaps TRBD1 or TRBD2 (6 bases each). The germline V and J ends were trimmed by 11 bases and 3 bases, with 11 bases remaining between them. Germline V gives CDR1 MNHNY, CDR2 SVGAGI (reference sequence). The CDR3 extends over 12 amino acids. CDR3 coding DNA: TGTGCCGGGGGCGGGGTCTACAATGAGCAGTTCTTC. Translated, it gives CAGGGVYNEQFF.